These 17 T cell receptor gamma chains were all obtained from the same sample, sequenced in a study of gamma-delta T cells after stem cell transplantation (dated by TCRdb to the mid-2010s). Preparation of the library involved RT-PCR. Instrument used: Illumina MiSeq. For TCRdb, the public reads were processed anew by CATT, and duplicate DNA sequences were folded into one row. This sample gives about 150 gamma-chain clones in total; approximately 35% of them show up just once. The top ten constitute 72% of the sample. The sequenced material came from gamma-delta T cells. These receptors all stem from a human donor. It is not recorded whose cells these are; they may come from a transplant donor.

This clone came up a few times. The genes are TRGV8 and TRGJP1. The J gene, not given by TCRdb, was assigned here from a germline match of the nucleotide sequence. The V segment lost 3 bases and the J segment 0 bases; nucleotides outside the gene matches: 4. Germline CDR1 is VENAVY and CDR2 is YDSYNSRV. The CDR3 has 15 residues. The CDR3 DNA follows: TGTGCCACCTGGGATTGGAATACCACTGGTTGGTTCAAGATATTT. Its protein is CATWDWNTTGWFKIF.

Notes on this clone: This likely stems from a read error, as it lies one base from a far larger clone. V gene TRGV9 combines with J gene TRGJ1 or TRGJ2. Germline CDR1 reads GITISATS; CDR2 reads ISYDGTV (reference sequence). The CDR3 runs to 15 residues. The CDR3 DNA sequence: TGTGCCTTGTGGGAGGTGTTAAATTATAATTATAGGAAACTCTTT. The encoded protein is CALWEVLNYNYRKLF.

This clone was counted only a few times. The junction shows a germline mismatch at one end, possibly a read error. The genes are TRGV2 and TRGJ1 or TRGJ2. CDR3 length: 13 amino acids. Germline V gene data show CDR1 as EGSNGY and CDR2 as YDSYNSKV. The DNA of the CDR3 is TGTGCCACCTGGGACGGAATCTATTATAACAAACTCTTT. Translation: CATWDGIYYNKLF.

The V call is TRGV9, the J call TRGJP. No J gene was available from TCRdb, and it was assigned here by a germline match of the DNA. Germline assignment: CDR1 GITISATS and CDR2 ISYDGTV (reference sequence). The CDR3 is 16 amino acids. Trimming removed 1 base from V and 8 bases from J; junction bases left unmatched: 5. The CDR3 protein is CALWEVEKLGKKIKVF. In nucleotides, the CDR3 is TGTGCCTTGTGGGAGGTTGAAAAGTTGGGCAAAAAAATCAAGGTATTT.

Worth noting for this clone: Sequence at one end of the junction differs from germline and may be a read error. The J gene is TRGJP1, the V gene TRGV8. TCRdb records no J gene; here it was assigned by comparing the DNA to germline. Per germline, CDR1 VENAVY and CDR2 YDSYNSRV. This CDR3 spans 11 amino acids. In DNA, the CDR3 is TGTGCCCCCTGGTCTGGTTGGTTCAAGATATTT. This codes for CAPWSGWFKIF.

The chain uses TRGV9 and TRGJP. No J segment appears in TCRdb, so it was assigned here by matching the sequence to germline. The CDR3 has 18 amino acids. CDR1 and CDR2 from the germline V gene are GITISATS and ISYDGTV (reference sequence). V shed 0 bases and J 7 bases; nucleotides not matched to a gene: 9. The CDR3 spells CALWEVRVLELGKKIKVF. Here the CDR3 DNA reads TGTGCCTTGTGGGAGGTGAGAGTATTGGAGTTGGGCAAAAAAATCAAGGTATTT.

Concerning this clone: A read error is the likely source, as a far larger clone sits one nucleotide away. The CDR3: CALWDAANDYKKLF. The CDR3 DNA is TGTGCCTTGTGGGATGCAGCGAATGATTATAAGAAACTCTTT. V is TRGV9 and J is TRGJ1 or TRGJ2. The J gene is not listed in TCRdb, so it was assigned here from a DNA match to germline. In germline, CDR1 is GITISATS, CDR2 ISYDGTV (reference sequence). This CDR3 region has 14 residues.

Comment on this clone: At the DNA level, this CDR3 is encoded by other sequences in the same sample as well. This rearrangement joins TRGV9 to TRGJP. The germline V gene encodes CDR1 GITISATS and CDR2 ISYDGTV (reference sequence). The V and J ends lost 6 bases and 4 bases, in that order; junction bases with no gene match: 0. This CDR3 contains 14 residues. The CDR3 nucleotides are TGTGCCTTGTGGCAAGAGTTGGGCAAAAAAATCAAGGTATTT. Protein product: CALWQELGKKIKVF.

This clone is deemed large. The rearrangement links TRGV9 to TRGJ1 or TRGJ2. This CDR3 region has 15 residues. Looked up from germline, CDR1 is GITISATS and CDR2 is ISYDGTV (reference sequence). V dropped 3 bases and J dropped 3; count of bases not matched to a gene: 11. The CDR3 reads CALWETGLLYYKKLF. Here the CDR3 DNA reads TGTGCCTTGTGGGAGACCGGACTCCTTTATTATAAGAAACTCTTT.

The V gene is TRGV8, the J gene TRGJP1. Here the J gene was assigned by germline matching of the DNA, as TCRdb has none. This CDR3 is built from 16 residues. V lost 4 bases, J lost 0 bases, and 8 bases stayed unmatched. Per the germline V gene, CDR1 is VENAVY and CDR2 is YDSYNSRV. The CDR3 sequence: CATWDYPYTTGWFKIF. The CDR3 DNA follows: TGTGCCACCTGGGACTATCCTTATACCACTGGTTGGTTCAAGATATTT.

This clone was seen only a few times. The junction shows a germline mismatch at one end, possibly a read error. The V and J genes are TRGV9 and TRGJ1 or TRGJ2. The CDR3 is made up of 14 amino acids. Germline CDR1 reads GITISATS; CDR2 reads ISYDGTV (reference sequence). The CDR3 is CALRDAANCYKKLF. DNA for the CDR3: TGTGCCTTGCGGGATGCAGCGAATTGTTATAAGAAACTCTTT.

A V gene of TRGV8 was called, but no J gene was assigned. The germline CDR1 and CDR2 sequences are VENAVY and YDSYNSRV. The CDR3 has 11 amino acids. The CDR3 DNA follows: TGTGCCACCTGGGATTATTATAAGAAACTCTTC. Amino acid sequence: CATWDYYKKLF.

V and J are TRGV9 and TRGJP. No J segment appears in TCRdb, so it was assigned here by matching the sequence to germline. J lost 1 base, V lost 0 bases, and 0 bases had no gene match. The CDR3 covers 17 residues. Germline V gives CDR1 GITISATS, CDR2 ISYDGTV (reference sequence). CDR3 bases: TGTGCCTTGTGGGAGGTGGGGCAAGAGTTGGGCAAAAAAATCAAGGTATTT. Amino acids: CALWEVGQELGKKIKVF.

This chain connects TRGV9 to TRGJ1 or TRGJ2. TCRdb gives no J gene; it was assigned here by matching the DNA to germline. Germline assignment: CDR1 GITISATS and CDR2 ISYDGTV (reference sequence). V shed 0 bases and J 3 bases; nucleotides not matched to a gene: 11. The CDR3 has 16 amino acids. CDR3 DNA sequence: TGTGCCTTGTGGGAGGTGGTTGGGGCTTCTTATTATAAGAAACTCTTT. Protein sequence: CALWEVVGASYYKKLF.

This chain joins TRGV9 and TRGJ1 or TRGJ2. TCRdb lists no J gene, so it was determined here by aligning the DNA to germline. Germline V CDR1 and CDR2: GITISATS, ISYDGTV (reference sequence). The CDR3 is 12 residues long. J gave up 11 bases and V 4 bases, and 11 bases lay outside the gene matches. CDR3 residues: CALWDVREEKLF. As DNA, the CDR3 is TGTGCCTTGTGGGATGTTCGAGAGGAGAAACTCTTT.

This clone is hyperexpanded within its sample. The chain is built from TRGV2 and TRGJP1. The CDR3 sequence is 16 residues long. V lost 0 bases, J lost 5 bases, and 9 bases stayed unmatched. CDR1 is EGSNGY, CDR2 YDSYNSKV, per germline. The CDR3 here is CATWDGPIGTGWFKIF. The CDR3 DNA reads as TGTGCCACCTGGGACGGGCCGATTGGTACTGGTTGGTTCAAGATATTT.

About this clone itself: A much larger clone lies one base from this, so it may be a read error. The V gene is TRGV9, the J gene TRGJ1 or TRGJ2. The J gene, absent from TCRdb, was called here by matching the DNA to germline. J lost 0 bases, V lost 4 bases, and 6 bases had no gene match. Germline CDR1 reads GITISATS; CDR2 reads ISYDGTV (reference sequence). This CDR3 is built from 14 residues. CDR3 in amino acids: CALWDAENYYKKLF. Written as DNA, the CDR3 is TGTGCCTTGTGGGATGCAGAGAATTATTATAAGAAACTCTTT.